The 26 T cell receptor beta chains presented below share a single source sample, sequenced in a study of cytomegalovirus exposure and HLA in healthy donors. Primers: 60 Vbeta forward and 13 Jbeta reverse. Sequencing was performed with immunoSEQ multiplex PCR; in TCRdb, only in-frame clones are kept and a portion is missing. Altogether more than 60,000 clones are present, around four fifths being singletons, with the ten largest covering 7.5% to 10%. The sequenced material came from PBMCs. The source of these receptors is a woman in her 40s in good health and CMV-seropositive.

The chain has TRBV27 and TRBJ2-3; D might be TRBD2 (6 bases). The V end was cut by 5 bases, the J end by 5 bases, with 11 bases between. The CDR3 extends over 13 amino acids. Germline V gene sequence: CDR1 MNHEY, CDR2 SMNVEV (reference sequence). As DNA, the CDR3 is TGTGCCAGCAGTAAGACTAGTAAAGATACGCAGTATTTT. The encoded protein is CASSKTSKDTQYF.

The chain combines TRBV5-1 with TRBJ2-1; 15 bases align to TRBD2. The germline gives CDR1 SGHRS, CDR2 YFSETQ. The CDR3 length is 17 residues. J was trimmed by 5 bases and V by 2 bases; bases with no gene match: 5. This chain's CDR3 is CASSLGLAGGFDNEQFF. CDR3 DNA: TGCGCCAGCAGCTTAGGACTAGCGGGGGGGTTTGACAATGAGCAGTTCTTC.

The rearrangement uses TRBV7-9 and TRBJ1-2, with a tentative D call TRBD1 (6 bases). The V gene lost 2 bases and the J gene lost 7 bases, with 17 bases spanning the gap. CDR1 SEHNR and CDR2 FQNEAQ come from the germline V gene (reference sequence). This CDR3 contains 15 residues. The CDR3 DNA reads TGTGCCAGCAGCTTATTTCGGGGGGCCGTGGTTGGCTACACCTTC. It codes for CASSLFRGAVVGYTF.

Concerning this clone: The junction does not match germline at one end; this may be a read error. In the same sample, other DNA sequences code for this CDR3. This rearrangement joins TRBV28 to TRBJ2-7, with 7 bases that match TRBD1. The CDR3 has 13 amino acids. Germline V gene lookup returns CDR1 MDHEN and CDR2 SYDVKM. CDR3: CASSRQGSGEQYF. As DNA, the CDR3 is TGTGCCAGCAGTCGACAGGGATCCGGGGAGCAGTACTTT.

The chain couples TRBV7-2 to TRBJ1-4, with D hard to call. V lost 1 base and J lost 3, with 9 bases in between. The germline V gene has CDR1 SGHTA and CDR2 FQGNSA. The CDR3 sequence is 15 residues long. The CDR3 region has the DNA TGTGCCAGCAGCTTAGGAGACACCTCTAATGAAAAACTGTTTTTT. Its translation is CASSLGDTSNEKLFF. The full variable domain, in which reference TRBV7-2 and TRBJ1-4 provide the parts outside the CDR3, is GAGVSQSPSNKVTEKGKDVELRCDPISGHTALYWYRQSLGQGLEFLIYFQGNSAPDKSGLPSDRFSAERTGGSVSTLTIQRTQQEDSAVYLCASSLGDTSNEKLFFGSGTQLSVL.

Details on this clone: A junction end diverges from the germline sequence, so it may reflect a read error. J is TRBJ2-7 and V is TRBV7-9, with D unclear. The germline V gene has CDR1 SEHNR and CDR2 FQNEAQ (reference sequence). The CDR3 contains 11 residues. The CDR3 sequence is CSSSLLDEQYF. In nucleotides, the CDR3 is TGTTCCAGCAGCTTACTCGACGAGCAGTACTTC.

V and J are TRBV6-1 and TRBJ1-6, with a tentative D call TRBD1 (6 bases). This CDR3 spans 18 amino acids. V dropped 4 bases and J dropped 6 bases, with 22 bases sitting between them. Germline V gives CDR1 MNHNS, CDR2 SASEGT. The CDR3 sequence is CASSVPQGPLGSNSPLHF. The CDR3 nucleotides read TGTGCCAGCAGTGTCCCGCAGGGGCCCCTTGGAAGTAATTCACCCCTCCACTTT.

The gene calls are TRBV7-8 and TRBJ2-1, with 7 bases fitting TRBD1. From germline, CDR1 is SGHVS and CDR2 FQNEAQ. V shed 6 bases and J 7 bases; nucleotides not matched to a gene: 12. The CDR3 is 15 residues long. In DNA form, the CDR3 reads TGTGCCAGCAGGACGACAGGGAGTCCTCTAAATGAGCAGTTCTTC. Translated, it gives CASRTTGSPLNEQFF.

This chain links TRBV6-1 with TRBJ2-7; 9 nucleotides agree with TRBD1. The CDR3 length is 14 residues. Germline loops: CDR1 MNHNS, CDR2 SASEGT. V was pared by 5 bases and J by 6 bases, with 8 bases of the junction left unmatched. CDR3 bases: TGTGCCAGCAGTCCGGGACAGGGTAGGTTCGAGCAGTACTTC. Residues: CASSPGQGRFEQYF.

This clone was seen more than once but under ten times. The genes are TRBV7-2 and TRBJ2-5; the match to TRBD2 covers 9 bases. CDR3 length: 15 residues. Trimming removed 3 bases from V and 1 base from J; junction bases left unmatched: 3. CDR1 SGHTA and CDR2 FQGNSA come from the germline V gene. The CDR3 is CASSFQRGAQETQYF. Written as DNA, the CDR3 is TGTGCCAGCAGCTTTCAGCGGGGGGCCCAAGAGACCCAGTACTTC.

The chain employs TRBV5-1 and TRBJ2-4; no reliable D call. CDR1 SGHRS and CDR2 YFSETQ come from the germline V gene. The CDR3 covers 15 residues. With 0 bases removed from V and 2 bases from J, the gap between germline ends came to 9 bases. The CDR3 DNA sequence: TGCGCCAGCAGCTTGGGGGCTTCGACCAAAAACATTCAGTACTTC. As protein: CASSLGASTKNIQYF.

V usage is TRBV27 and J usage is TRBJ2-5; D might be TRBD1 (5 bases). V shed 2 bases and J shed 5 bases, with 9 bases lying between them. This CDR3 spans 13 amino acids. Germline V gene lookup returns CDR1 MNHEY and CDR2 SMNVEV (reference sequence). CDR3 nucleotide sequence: TGTGCCAGCAGTTTAACAGGACGGGAGACCCAGTACTTC. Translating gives CASSLTGRETQYF.

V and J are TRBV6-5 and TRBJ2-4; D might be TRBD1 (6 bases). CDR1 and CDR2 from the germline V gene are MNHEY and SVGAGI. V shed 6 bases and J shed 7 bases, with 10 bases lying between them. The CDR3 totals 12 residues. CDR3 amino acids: CASRGGRNIQYF. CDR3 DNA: TGTGCCAGCAGAGGGGGAAGGAACATTCAGTACTTC.

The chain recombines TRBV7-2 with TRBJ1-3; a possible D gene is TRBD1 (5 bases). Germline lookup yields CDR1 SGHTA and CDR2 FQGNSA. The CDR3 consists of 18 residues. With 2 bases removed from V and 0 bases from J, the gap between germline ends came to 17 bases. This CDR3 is CASSLKVGGRLSGNTIYF. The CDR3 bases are TGTGCCAGCAGCTTAAAGGTTGGGGGGAGACTCTCTGGAAACACCATATATTTT.

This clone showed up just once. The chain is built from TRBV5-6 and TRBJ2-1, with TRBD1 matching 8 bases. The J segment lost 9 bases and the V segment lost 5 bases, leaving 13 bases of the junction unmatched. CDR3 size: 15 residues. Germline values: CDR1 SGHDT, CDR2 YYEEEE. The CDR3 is CASRMGQGAVGEQFF. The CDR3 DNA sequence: TGTGCCAGCAGGATGGGGCAGGGGGCGGTGGGTGAGCAGTTCTTC.

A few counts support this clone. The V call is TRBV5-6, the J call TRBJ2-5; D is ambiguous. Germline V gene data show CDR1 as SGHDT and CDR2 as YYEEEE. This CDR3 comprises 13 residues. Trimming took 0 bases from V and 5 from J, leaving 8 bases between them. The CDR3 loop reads CASSLAARETQYF. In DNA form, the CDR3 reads TGTGCCAGCAGCTTGGCGGCTAGGGAGACCCAGTACTTC.

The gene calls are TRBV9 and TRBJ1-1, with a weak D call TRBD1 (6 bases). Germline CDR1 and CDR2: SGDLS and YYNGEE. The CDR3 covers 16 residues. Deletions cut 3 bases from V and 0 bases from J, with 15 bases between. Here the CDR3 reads CASSGGGGALNTEAFF. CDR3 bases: TGTGCCAGCAGCGGGGGAGGGGGGGCCCTGAACACTGAAGCTTTCTTT.

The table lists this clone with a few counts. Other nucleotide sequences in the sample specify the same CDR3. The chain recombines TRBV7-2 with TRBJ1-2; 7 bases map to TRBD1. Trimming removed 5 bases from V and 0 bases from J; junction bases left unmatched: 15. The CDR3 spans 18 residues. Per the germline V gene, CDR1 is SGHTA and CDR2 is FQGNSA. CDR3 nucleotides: TGTGCCAGCAGCCCGGGACAGTTCAATGAGGGTCCTAACTATGGCTACACCTTC. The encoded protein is CASSPGQFNEGPNYGYTF. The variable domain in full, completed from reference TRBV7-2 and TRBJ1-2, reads GAGVSQSPSNKVTEKGKDVELRCDPISGHTALYWYRQSLGQGLEFLIYFQGNSAPDKSGLPSDRFSAERTGGSVSTLTIQRTQQEDSAVYLCASSPGQFNEGPNYGYTFGSGTRLTVV.

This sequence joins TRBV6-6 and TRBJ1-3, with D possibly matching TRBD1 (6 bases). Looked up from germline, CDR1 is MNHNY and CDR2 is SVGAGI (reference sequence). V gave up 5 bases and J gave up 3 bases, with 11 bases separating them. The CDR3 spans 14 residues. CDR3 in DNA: TGTGCCAGCAGTGGGGGGGCGGATGGAAACACCATATATTTT. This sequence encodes CASSGGADGNTIYF.

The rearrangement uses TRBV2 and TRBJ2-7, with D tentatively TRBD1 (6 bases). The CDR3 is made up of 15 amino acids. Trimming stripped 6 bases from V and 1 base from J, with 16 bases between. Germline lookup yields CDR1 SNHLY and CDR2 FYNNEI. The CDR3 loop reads CASRSDRISSYEQYF. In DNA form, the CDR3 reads TGTGCCAGCAGATCTGACAGGATTTCATCCTACGAGCAGTACTTC.

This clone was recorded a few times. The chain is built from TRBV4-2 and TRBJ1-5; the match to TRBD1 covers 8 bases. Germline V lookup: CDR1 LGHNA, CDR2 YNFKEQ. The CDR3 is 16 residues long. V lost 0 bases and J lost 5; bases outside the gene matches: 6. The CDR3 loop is CASSQEEGTGHQPQHF. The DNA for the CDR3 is TGTGCCAGCAGCCAAGAGGAGGGGACAGGTCATCAGCCCCAGCATTTT.

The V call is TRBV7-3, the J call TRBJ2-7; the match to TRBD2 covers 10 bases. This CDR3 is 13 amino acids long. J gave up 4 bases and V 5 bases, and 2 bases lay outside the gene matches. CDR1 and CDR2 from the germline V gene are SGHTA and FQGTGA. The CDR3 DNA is TGTGCCAGCAGCGAGCGGGGGGGGTACGAGCAGTACTTC. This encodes CASSERGGYEQYF.

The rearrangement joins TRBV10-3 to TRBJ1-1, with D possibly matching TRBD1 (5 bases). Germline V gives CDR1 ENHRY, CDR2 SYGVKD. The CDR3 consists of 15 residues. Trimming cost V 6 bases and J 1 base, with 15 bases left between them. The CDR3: CAISDLQAGNTEAFF. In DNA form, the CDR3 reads TGTGCCATCAGCGATCTACAGGCCGGGAACACTGAAGCTTTCTTT.

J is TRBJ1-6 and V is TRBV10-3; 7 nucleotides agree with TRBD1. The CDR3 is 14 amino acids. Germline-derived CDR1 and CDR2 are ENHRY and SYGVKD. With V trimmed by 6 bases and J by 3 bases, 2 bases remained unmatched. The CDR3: CAISQGGYNSPLHF. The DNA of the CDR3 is TGTGCCATCAGCCAGGGGGGCTATAATTCACCCCTCCACTTT.

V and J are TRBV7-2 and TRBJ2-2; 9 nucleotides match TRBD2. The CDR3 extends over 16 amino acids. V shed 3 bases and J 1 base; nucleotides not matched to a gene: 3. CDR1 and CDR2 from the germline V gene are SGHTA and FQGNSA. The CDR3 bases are TGTGCCAGCAGCTTGGCGGGGGGGAGGAACACCGGGGAGCTGTTTTTT. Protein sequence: CASSLAGGRNTGELFF.

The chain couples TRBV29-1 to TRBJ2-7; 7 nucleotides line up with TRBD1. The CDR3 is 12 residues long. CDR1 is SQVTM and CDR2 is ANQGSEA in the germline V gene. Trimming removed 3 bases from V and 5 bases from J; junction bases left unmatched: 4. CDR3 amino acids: CSVENRGNEQYF. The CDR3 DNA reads TGCAGCGTTGAGAACAGGGGAAACGAGCAGTACTTC.